One and the same sample provided the 25 T cell receptor beta chains below, sequenced in a study of identical twins. Each CDR3 protein is one row after TCRdb ran MiXCR on the 5' RACE reads. The repertoire holds approximately 150,000 distinct CDR3 sequences, around 3.4% seen once, with 8.1% in the top ten. The specimen sequenced was memory T cells sorted from blood. Receptors were obtained from a man aged 18 to 29 in good health.

In this sample, this clonotype turned up once. This sequence joins TRBV11-3 and TRBJ2-1; D may be TRBD1 (7 bases). CDR1 SGHNT and CDR2 YENEEA come from the germline V gene. The V end lost 5 bases, the J end lost 0 bases, and 11 bases lay between the germline ends. The CDR3 totals 15 residues. The CDR3 DNA follows: TGTGCCAGCAGCGTTCAGGGGGGCTCCTACAATGAGCAGTTCTTC. Its translation is CASSVQGGSYNEQFF.

Many counts were recorded for this clonotype. The chain uses TRBV11-2 and TRBJ2-1; no definite D call. V lost 0 bases, J lost 3 bases, and 9 bases lay in between. The germline CDR1 and CDR2 sequences are SGHAT and FQNNGV. This CDR3 has 15 amino acids. The DNA for the CDR3 is TGTGCCAGCAGCTTAGATGTCCAGGACTACAATGAGCAGTTCTTC. Translating it yields CASSLDVQDYNEQFF.

At least ten counts were recorded for this clonotype. The J gene is TRBJ2-1, the V gene TRBV7-9; D not resolved. CDR3 length: 15 residues. The ends were cut back, 5 bases at V and 5 bases at J, with 16 bases in the middle. Germline V gene sequence: CDR1 SEHNR, CDR2 FQNEAQ (reference sequence). CDR3 protein: CASSPQGHPDNEQFF. The CDR3 DNA reads TGTGCCAGCAGCCCCCAAGGGCACCCGGACAATGAGCAGTTCTTC.

The table lists this clonotype with many counts. The chain is built from TRBV12-3 or TRBV12-4 and TRBJ1-1; TRBD1 might be the D (5 bases). Trimming removed 1 base at V and 4 bases at J, with 7 bases between. The CDR3 extends over 13 amino acids. CDR3 protein: CASSLVGVTEAFF. CDR3 DNA: TGTGCCAGCAGTTTAGTGGGGGTCACTGAAGCTTTCTTT.

This clonotype was counted at least ten times. The rearrangement uses TRBV5-1 and TRBJ2-5; 11 bases align to TRBD2. Per germline, CDR1 SGHRS and CDR2 YFSETQ. The CDR3 has 15 amino acids. V trimming: 5 bases; J trimming: 5 bases; junction bases outside the gene matches: 8. CDR3: CASRGSGRAGETQYF. CDR3 nucleotide sequence: TGCGCCAGCAGAGGTAGCGGGAGGGCCGGGGAGACCCAGTACTTC.

This clonotype was recorded at least ten times. V and J are TRBV7-9 and TRBJ2-3, with TRBD2 matching over 9 bases. From germline, CDR1 is SEHNR and CDR2 FQNEAQ (reference sequence). Trimming removed 0 bases from V and 6 bases from J; junction bases left unmatched: 4. CDR3 size: 15 residues. CDR3 in DNA: TGTGCCAGCAGCTTAGCTAGCGGGAGAATGGATACGCAGTATTTT. This gives the protein CASSLASGRMDTQYF.

This clonotype was detected ten times or more. The chain joins TRBV20-1 to TRBJ2-1; 12 bases are shared with TRBD2. The V gene end was trimmed by 7 bases and the J gene end by 0 bases; junction bases not matched to a gene: 13. CDR1 and CDR2 (germline): DFQATT, SNEGSKA (reference sequence). The CDR3 covers 18 residues. The CDR3 spells CSVASPTSGRGSYNEQFF. CDR3 coding DNA: TGCAGTGTTGCGTCCCCGACTAGCGGGAGAGGCTCCTACAATGAGCAGTTCTTC.

This clonotype was detected many times. The genes are TRBV27 and TRBJ2-5; 7 bases map to TRBD1. The CDR3 sequence is 16 residues long. Germline trimming cut 7 bases from V and 5 bases from J; bases unmatched to any gene: 16. Germline loops: CDR1 MNHEY, CDR2 SMNVEV (reference sequence). The DNA for the CDR3 is TGTGCCAGCAAGGTGGAACAGGGGTACGGGGTTGAGACCCAGTACTTC. Translated: CASKVEQGYGVETQYF.

This clonotype was counted ten times or more. The chain combines TRBV4-3 with TRBJ1-4; D is uncertain. The CDR3 length is 12 residues. V gave up 3 bases and J gave up 5 bases, with 4 bases separating them. Germline CDR1 LGHNA, CDR2 YSLEER. CDR3: CASSHRNEKLFF. Written as DNA, the CDR3 is TGCGCCAGCAGCCACAGGAATGAAAAACTGTTTTTT.

The sample holds many counts of this clonotype. The rearrangement uses TRBV9 and TRBJ2-3; D remains unclear. V was clipped by 0 bases and J by 6 bases, with 11 bases between them. The length of the CDR3 is 14 residues. Germline CDR1 reads SGDLS; CDR2 reads YYNGEE. This CDR3 is CASSVVSMGDTQYF. The CDR3 DNA reads TGTGCCAGCAGCGTAGTATCTATGGGGGATACGCAGTATTTT.

This clonotype was counted many times. The V gene is TRBV6-1, the J gene TRBJ1-1; no clear D. V gave up 1 base and J gave up 5 bases, with 5 bases separating them. The CDR3 has 12 residues. Germline V gene data show CDR1 as MNHNS and CDR2 as SASEGT. Here the CDR3 reads CASSEGWTEAFF. The DNA of the CDR3 is TGTGCCAGCAGTGAAGGATGGACTGAAGCTTTCTTT.

This clonotype was observed many times. This chain connects TRBV9 to TRBJ2-7; 7 bases are a match to TRBD1. There are 13 residues in the CDR3. Germline V lookup: CDR1 SGDLS, CDR2 YYNGEE. The trim removed 4 bases at V and 2 bases at J, leaving 3 bases unmatched. CDR3 amino acids: CASSSGQTYEQYF. DNA of the CDR3: TGTGCCAGCAGCTCGGGACAGACCTACGAGCAGTACTTC.

This clonotype was detected ten times or more. This rearrangement joins TRBV12-3 or TRBV12-4 to TRBJ1-5, with D possibly TRBD1 on 6 matching bases. This CDR3 comprises 15 residues. Trimming stripped 2 bases from V and 5 bases from J, with 13 bases between. The CDR3 region has the DNA TGTGCCAGCAGTTTACGGCAGGGGTATGATCAGCCCCAGCATTTT. It codes for CASSLRQGYDQPQHF.

This clonotype appeared many times. The rearrangement joins TRBV6-5 to TRBJ1-1, with no clear D. The germline CDR1 and CDR2 sequences are MNHEY and SVGAGI. V dropped 6 bases and J dropped 7 bases, with 9 bases sitting between them. The CDR3 extends over 11 amino acids. The CDR3 sequence is CASSESGEAFF. The CDR3 DNA reads as TGTGCCAGCAGCGAATCAGGTGAAGCTTTCTTT.

This clonotype showed up many times. The rearrangement links TRBV20-1 to TRBJ2-2, with TRBD2 identical over 11 bases. The CDR3 loop spans 14 amino acids. J gave up 4 bases and V 5 bases, and 3 bases lay outside the gene matches. Germline V gene sequence: CDR1 DFQATT, CDR2 SNEGSKA (reference sequence). CDR3 residues: CSASGTSGTGELFF. The CDR3, as DNA: TGCAGTGCTTCCGGGACTAGCGGCACCGGGGAGCTGTTTTTT.

This clonotype was observed once. This may stem from a read error, because a much larger clone lies one nucleotide away. The chain links TRBV7-2 to TRBJ1-5; D perhaps matches TRBD1 (5 bases). The CDR3 sequence is 15 residues long. CDR1 is SGHTA, CDR2 FQGNSA, per germline. As DNA, the CDR3 is TGTGCCAGCAGCTTAGGCAGACAGCGATATCATCCCCAGCATTTT. Translating it yields CASSLGRQRYHPQHF.

The chain uses TRBV7-6 and TRBJ2-1; 7 nucleotides line up with TRBD2. The V gene end was trimmed by 2 bases and the J gene end by 13 bases; junction bases not matched to a gene: 20. The CDR3 has 17 amino acids. Germline V lookup: CDR1 SGHVS, CDR2 FNYEAQ. The CDR3: CASSLLGMGEGASRQFF. CDR3 in DNA: TGTGCCAGCAGCTTACTCGGCATGGGGGAGGGCGCGAGCAGACAGTTCTTC.

There are many counts of this clonotype. V is TRBV6-1 and J is TRBJ1-1; possibly TRBD1 for D (6 bases). The CDR3 extends over 13 amino acids. Trimming stripped 11 bases from V and 0 bases from J, with 13 bases between. Germline-derived CDR1 and CDR2 are MNHNS and SASEGT. CDR3 region: CAVTGALNTEAFF. The CDR3 DNA reads as TGTGCCGTCACGGGGGCTCTGAACACTGAAGCTTTCTTT.

The chain uses TRBV19 and TRBJ2-2; 7 nucleotides line up with TRBD1. CDR1 and CDR2 from the germline V gene are LNHDA and SQIVND (reference sequence). The CDR3 sequence is 14 residues long. V was clipped by 4 bases and J by 3 bases; unmatched bases: 2. CDR3 residues: CASSNRGDTGELFF. The CDR3 DNA reads TGTGCCAGTAGTAACAGGGGAGACACCGGGGAGCTGTTTTTT. Full variable domain (remainder filled in from reference TRBV19 and TRBJ2-2): DGGITQSPKYLFRKEGQNVTLSCEQNLNHDAMYWYRQDPGQGLRLIYYSQIVNDFQKGDIAEGYSVSREKKESFPLTVTSAQKNPTAFYLCASSNRGDTGELFFGEGSRLTVL.

By share of the sample, this clonotype is medium-sized. The chain recombines TRBV4-1 with TRBJ2-7; D uncertain. Trimming removed 2 bases at V and 6 bases at J, with 11 bases between. CDR1 is MGHRA, CDR2 YSYEKL, per germline. The CDR3 is 13 residues long. CDR3 nucleotides: TGCGCCAGCAGCCAACCGCCCTTAGGCGAGCAGTACGTC. It codes for CASSQPPLGEQYV.

This clonotype showed up many times. The chain is built from TRBV11-2 and TRBJ2-1; unclear D gene. V was clipped by 1 base and J by 8 bases, with 12 bases between them. CDR1 and CDR2 (germline): SGHAT, FQNNGV. The CDR3 extends over 14 amino acids. For the CDR3, the DNA is TGTGCCAGCAGCTTAGGATCGCTCCGCGATGAGCAGTTCTTC. It translates to CASSLGSLRDEQFF. The full variable domain, with the rest looked up from reference TRBV11-2 and TRBJ2-1, is EAGVAQSPRYKIIEKRQSVAFWCNPISGHATLYWYQQILGQGPKLLIQFQNNGVVDDSQLPKDRFSAERLKGVDSTLKIQPAKLEDSAVYLCASSLGSLRDEQFFGPGTRLTVL.

This clonotype was counted at least ten times. The chain carries TRBV4-3 and TRBJ2-7; 9 bases match TRBD2. This CDR3 contains 16 residues. CDR1 is LGHNA and CDR2 is YSLEER in the germline V gene. Trimming took 0 bases from V and 3 from J; bases not matched to a gene: 6. The CDR3 reads CASSQDAGGTGYEQYF. The CDR3, as DNA: TGCGCCAGCAGCCAAGATGCGGGAGGGACGGGCTACGAGCAGTACTTC.

There are many counts of this clonotype. The chain couples TRBV5-1 to TRBJ2-7; 8 bases are shared with TRBD2. The V and J ends lost 4 bases and 3 bases, in that order; junction bases with no gene match: 9. The CDR3 runs to 15 residues. Germline assignment: CDR1 SGHRS and CDR2 YFSETQ. CDR3 bases: TGCGCCAGCAGCCTAATAGCGGGAACGGGCTACGAGCAGTACTTC. Protein product: CASSLIAGTGYEQYF.

In this sample, this clonotype turned up many times. The chain joins TRBV7-9 to TRBJ2-1, with 8 bases identical to TRBD2. Germline values: CDR1 SEHNR, CDR2 FQNEAQ (reference sequence). Unmatched junction bases numbered 10, after V lost 3 bases and J lost 9 bases. The CDR3 spans 15 residues. Here the CDR3 DNA reads TGTGCCAGCAGCTTTCAGCGGGGGCGGGTCGGTGAGCAGTTCTTC. Its translation is CASSFQRGRVGEQFF.

This clonotype appeared a few times. The rearrangement joins TRBV5-6 to TRBJ1-6; no clear D. Germline V lookup: CDR1 SGHDT, CDR2 YYEEEE. V lost 0 bases to trimming and J lost 10 bases, with 11 bases between them. This CDR3 comprises 14 residues. The CDR3 bases are TGTGCCAGCAGCTTGGGTGGAGGAGCGTCACCCCTCCACTTT. Encoded protein: CASSLGGGASPLHF.